This T cell receptor (beta chain) was sequenced in a study of cytotoxic CD8 clonotypes in ibrutinib-treated CLL. Study-level points and caveats: Sustained-remission and progressing patients' sampling times differed. Clonality, elevated at ibrutinib response, dropped back toward baseline at progression. Age-matched healthy donor levels were exceeded by baseline clonality, which tracked circulating CD8+ T-cell counts.

CDR1 and CDR2 from the germline V gene are MGHRA and YSYEKL. This CDR3 is built from 12 residues. V was cut by 3 bases and J by 6 bases, with 8 bases left in between. The assay was immunoSEQ multiplex PCR, and TCRdb's table has in-frame clones only and misses some. The sample includes tens of thousands of clones, approximately 57% of them seen just once. Concerning this clone: The target antigen is unknown.

The receptor's source is a human donor with chronic lymphocytic leukemia. The gene calls are TRBV4-1 and TRBJ1-2; D gene unclear. The source was PBMCs, collected before ibrutinib treatment. The CDR3 region is CASSQMTDGYTF. In nucleotides, the CDR3 is TGCGCCAGCAGCCAGATGACGGATGGCTACACCTTC.